The T cell receptor beta chain under discussion was sequenced for a study of T-cell memory formation after mild COVID-19. Study summary: Largely donor-specific sequence clusters came from a couple of donors. Study-wide results and caveats: Proof of SARS-CoV-2 specificity was absent for the second-wave clones that crested on day 37.

One entry per CDR3 protein, called by TCRdb with MiXCR from the 5' RACE reads. The data show 130,000 to 150,000 distinct CDR3 sequences, 6% to 6.5% seen once. Germline V gene data show CDR1 as MNHEY and CDR2 as SMNVEV (reference sequence). Trimming cost V 5 bases and J 5 bases, with 14 bases left between them. This CDR3 has 14 amino acids. This clonotype has only a few counts. What it binds is not known. Material for sequencing was PBMCs or a T cell subset sorted from them (not recorded which). The sequence was obtained from an adult woman who had mild COVID-19 (a few samples of this study predate the infection). Cell type and time point are not known. V usage is TRBV27 and J usage is TRBJ2-3; no definite D call. CDR3 amino acids: CASSHSAEVDTQYF. DNA for the CDR3: TGTGCCAGCAGTCACTCAGCTGAGGTAGATACGCAGTATTTT.